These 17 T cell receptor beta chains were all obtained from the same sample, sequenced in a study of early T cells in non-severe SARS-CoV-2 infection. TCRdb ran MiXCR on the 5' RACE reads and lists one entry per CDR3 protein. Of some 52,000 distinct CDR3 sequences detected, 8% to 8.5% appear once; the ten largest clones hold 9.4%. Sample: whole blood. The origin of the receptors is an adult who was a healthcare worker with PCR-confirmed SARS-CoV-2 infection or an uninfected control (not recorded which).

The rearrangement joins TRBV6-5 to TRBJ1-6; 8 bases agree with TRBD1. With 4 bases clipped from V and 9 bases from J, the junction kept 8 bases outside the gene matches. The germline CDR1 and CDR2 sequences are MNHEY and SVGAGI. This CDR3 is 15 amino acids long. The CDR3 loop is CASSSRTGWTSPLHF. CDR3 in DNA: TGTGCCAGCAGTTCAAGGACAGGGTGGACTTCACCCCTCCACTTT.

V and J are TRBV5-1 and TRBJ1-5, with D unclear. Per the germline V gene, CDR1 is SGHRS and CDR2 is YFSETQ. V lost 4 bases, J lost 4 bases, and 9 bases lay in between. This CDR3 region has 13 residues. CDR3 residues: CASSLEANQPQHF. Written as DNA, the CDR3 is TGCGCCAGCAGCCTCGAGGCTAATCAGCCCCAGCATTTT. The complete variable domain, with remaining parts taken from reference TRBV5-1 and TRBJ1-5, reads KAGVTQTPRYLIKTRGQQVTLSCSPISGHRSVSWYQQTPGQGLQFLFEYFSETQRNKGNFPGRFSGRQFSNSRSEMNVSTLELGDSALYLCASSLEANQPQHFGDGTRLSIL.

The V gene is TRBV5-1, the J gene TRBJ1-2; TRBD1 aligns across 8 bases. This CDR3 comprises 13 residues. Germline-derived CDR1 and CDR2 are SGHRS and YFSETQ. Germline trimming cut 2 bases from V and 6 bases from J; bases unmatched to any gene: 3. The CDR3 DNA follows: TGCGCCAGCAGCTTCGGACAGGGAGATGGCTACACCTTC. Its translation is CASSFGQGDGYTF.

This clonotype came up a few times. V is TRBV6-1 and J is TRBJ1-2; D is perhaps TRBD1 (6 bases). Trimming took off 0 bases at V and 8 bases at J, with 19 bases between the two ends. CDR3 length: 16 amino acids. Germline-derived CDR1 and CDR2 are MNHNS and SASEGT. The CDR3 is CASSEALLGAELGYTF. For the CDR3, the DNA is TGTGCCAGCAGTGAAGCGCTATTGGGGGCTGAGTTGGGCTACACCTTC.

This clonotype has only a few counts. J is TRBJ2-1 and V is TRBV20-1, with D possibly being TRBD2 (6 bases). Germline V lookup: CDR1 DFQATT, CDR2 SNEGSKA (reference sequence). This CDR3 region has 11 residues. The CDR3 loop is CTILGGNEQFF. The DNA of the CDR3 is TGCACCATCTTGGGGGGCAATGAGCAGTTCTTC.

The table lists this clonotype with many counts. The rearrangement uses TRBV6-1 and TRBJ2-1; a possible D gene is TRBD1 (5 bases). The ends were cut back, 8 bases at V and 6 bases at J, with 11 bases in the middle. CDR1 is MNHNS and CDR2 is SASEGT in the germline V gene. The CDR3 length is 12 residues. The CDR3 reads CASSQGSNEQFF. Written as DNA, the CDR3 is TGTGCCAGCTCCCAGGGTTCCAATGAGCAGTTCTTC.

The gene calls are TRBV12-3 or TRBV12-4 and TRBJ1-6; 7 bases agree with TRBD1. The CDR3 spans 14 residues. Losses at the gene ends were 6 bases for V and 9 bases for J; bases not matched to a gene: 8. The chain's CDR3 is CASRTGTVGSPLHF. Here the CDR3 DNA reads TGTGCCAGCAGAACCGGGACAGTCGGTTCACCCCTCCACTTT.

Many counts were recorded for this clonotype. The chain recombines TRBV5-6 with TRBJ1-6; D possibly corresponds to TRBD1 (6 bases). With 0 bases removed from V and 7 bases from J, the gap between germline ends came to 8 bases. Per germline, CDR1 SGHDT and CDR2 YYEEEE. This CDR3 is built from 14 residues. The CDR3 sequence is CASSLEGGNSPLHF. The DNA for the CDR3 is TGTGCCAGCAGCTTGGAAGGGGGAAATTCACCCCTCCACTTT. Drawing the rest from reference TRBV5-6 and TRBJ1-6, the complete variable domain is DAGVTQSPTHLIKTRGQQVTLRCSPKSGHDTVSWYQQALGQGPQFIFQYYEEEERQRGNFPDRFSGHQFPNYSSELNVNALLLGDSALYLCASSLEGGNSPLHFGNGTRLTVT.

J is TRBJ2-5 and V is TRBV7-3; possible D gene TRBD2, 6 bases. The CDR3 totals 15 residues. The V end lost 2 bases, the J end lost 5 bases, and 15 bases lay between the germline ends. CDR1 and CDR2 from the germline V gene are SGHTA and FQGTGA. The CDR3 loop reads CASSLGYGGAETQYF. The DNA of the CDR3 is TGTGCCAGCAGCTTAGGTTACGGAGGGGCCGAGACCCAGTACTTC.

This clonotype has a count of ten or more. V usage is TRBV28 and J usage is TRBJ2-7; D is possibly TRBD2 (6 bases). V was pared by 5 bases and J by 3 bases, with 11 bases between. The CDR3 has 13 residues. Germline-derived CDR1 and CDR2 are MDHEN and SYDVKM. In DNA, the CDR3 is TGTGCCAGCAGTCTTGGGACTTTCTACGAGCAGTACTTC. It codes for CASSLGTFYEQYF.

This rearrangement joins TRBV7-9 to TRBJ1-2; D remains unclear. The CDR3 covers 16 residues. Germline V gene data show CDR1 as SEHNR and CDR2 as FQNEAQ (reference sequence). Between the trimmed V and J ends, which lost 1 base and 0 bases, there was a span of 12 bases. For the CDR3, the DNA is TGTGCCAGCAGCTTAGATAATGGCAGCCCTAACTATGGCTACACCTTC. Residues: CASSLDNGSPNYGYTF.

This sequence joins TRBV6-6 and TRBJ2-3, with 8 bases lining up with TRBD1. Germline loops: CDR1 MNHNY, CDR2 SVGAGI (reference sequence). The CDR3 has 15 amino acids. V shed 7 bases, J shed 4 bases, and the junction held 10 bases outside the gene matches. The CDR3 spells CASIRGQGLADTQYF. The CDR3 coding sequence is TGTGCCAGCATCAGAGGACAGGGCCTAGCAGATACGCAGTATTTT.

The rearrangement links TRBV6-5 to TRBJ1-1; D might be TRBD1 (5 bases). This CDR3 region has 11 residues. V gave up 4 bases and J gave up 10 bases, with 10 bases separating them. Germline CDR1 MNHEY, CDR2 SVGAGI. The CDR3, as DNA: TGTGCCAGCAGTTCCGGGACTTTAGCTTTCTTT. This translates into CASSSGTLAFF.

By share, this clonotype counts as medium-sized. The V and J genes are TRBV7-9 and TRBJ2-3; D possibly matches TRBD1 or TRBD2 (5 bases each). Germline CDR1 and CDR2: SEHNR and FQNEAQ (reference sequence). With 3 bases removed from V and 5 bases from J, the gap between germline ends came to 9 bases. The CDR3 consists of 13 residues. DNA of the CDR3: TGTGCCAGCAGCTTGAGGGGTGGAGATACGCAGTATTTT. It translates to CASSLRGGDTQYF. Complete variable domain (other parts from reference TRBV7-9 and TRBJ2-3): DTGVSQNPRHKITKRGQNVTFRCDPISEHNRLYWYRQTLGQGPEFLTYFQNEAQLEKSRLLSDRFSAERPKGSFSTLEIQRTEQGDSAMYLCASSLRGGDTQYFGPGTRLTVL.

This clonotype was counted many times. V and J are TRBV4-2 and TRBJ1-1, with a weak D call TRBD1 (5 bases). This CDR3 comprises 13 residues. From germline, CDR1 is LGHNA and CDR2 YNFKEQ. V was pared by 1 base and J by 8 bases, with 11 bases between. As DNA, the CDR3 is TGTGCCAGCAGCCAAGTTGGGGGAAGGGAAGCTTTCTTT. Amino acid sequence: CASSQVGGREAFF.

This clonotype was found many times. The CDR3 is CASSITGTSTDTQYF. The CDR3 DNA is TGTGCCAGTAGTATAACCGGGACTAGCACAGATACGCAGTATTTT. The chain links TRBV19 to TRBJ2-3, with D possibly being TRBD2 (6 bases). The CDR3 spans 15 residues. Between the trimmed V and J ends, which lost 2 bases and 0 bases, there was a span of 9 bases. Germline CDR1 and CDR2: LNHDA and SQIVND (reference sequence).

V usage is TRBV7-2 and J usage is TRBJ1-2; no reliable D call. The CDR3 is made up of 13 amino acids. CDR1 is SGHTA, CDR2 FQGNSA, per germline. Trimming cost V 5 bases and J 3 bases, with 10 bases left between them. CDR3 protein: CASSRRTYYGYTF. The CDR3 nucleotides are TGTGCCAGCAGCAGACGGACTTACTATGGCTACACCTTC.